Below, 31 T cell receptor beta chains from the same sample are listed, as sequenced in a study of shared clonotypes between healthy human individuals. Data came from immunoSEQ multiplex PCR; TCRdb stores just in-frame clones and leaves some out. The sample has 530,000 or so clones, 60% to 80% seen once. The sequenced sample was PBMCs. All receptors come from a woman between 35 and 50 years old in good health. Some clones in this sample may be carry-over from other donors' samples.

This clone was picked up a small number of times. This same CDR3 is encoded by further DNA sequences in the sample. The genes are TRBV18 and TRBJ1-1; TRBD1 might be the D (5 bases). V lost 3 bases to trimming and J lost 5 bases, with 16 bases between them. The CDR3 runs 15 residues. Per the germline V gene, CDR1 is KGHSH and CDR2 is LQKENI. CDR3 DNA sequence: TGTGCCAGCTCACCCCTCGCGGGGGGGGGAACTGAAGCTTTCTTT. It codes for CASSPLAGGGTEAFF.

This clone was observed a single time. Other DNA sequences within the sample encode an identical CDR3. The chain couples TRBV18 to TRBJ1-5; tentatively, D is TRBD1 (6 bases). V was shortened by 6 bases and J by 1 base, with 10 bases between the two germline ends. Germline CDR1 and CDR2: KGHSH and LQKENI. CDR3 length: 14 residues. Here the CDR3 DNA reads TGTGCCAGCTCTCCCGGACAGAGCAATCAGCCCCAGCATTTT. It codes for CASSPGQSNQPQHF.

CDR3 in amino acids: CASSADLPTGELFF. CDR3 nucleotides: TGTGCCAGCAGCGCGGACTTGCCCACCGGGGAGCTGTTTTTT. The chain carries TRBV11-2 and TRBJ2-2, with a possible D match to TRBD2 (5 bases). This CDR3 contains 14 residues. Germline values: CDR1 SGHAT, CDR2 FQNNGV. V was pared by 5 bases and J by 4 bases, with 11 bases between. The entire variable domain, with the rest obtained from reference TRBV11-2 and TRBJ2-2, is as follows: EAGVAQSPRYKIIEKRQSVAFWCNPISGHATLYWYQQILGQGPKLLIQFQNNGVVDDSQLPKDRFSAERLKGVDSTLKIQPAKLEDSAVYLCASSADLPTGELFFGEGSRLTVL.

The CDR3, as DNA: TGTGCCACCGCGAGGCAGTTGAGTTATGAGCAGTTCTTC. Translation: CATARQLSYEQFF. This chain connects TRBV10-3 to TRBJ2-1; unclear D gene. The CDR3 consists of 13 residues. Germline loops: CDR1 ENHRY, CDR2 SYGVKD. Trimming shortened V by 10 bases and J by 8 bases, and 18 bases separated the two germline ends.

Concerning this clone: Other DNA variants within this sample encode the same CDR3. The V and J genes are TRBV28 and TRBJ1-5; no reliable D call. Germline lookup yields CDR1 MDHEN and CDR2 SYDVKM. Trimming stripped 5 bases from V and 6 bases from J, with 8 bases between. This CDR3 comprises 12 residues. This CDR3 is CASSPPGQPQHF. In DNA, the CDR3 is TGTGCCAGCAGTCCCCCGGGTCAGCCCCAGCATTTT.

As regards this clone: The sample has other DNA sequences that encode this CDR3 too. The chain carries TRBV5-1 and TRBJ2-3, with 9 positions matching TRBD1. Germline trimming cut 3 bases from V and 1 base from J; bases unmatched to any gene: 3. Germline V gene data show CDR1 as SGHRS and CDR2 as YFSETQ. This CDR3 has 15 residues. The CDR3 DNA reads TGCGCCAGCAGCTCCGACAGGGGGGGCACAGATACGCAGTATTTT. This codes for CASSSDRGGTDTQYF.

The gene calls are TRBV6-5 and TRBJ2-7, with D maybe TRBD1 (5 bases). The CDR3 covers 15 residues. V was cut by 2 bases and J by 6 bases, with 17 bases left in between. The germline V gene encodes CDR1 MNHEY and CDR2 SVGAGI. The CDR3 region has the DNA TGTGCCAGCAGTTACGGTCAGGGTTGGTCTAGCGAGCAGTACTTC. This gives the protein CASSYGQGWSSEQYF.

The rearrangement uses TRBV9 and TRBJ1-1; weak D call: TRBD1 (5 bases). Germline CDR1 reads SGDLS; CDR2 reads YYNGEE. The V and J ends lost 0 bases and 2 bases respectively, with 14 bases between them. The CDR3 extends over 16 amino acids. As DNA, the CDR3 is TGTGCCAGCAGCGTAGGCCCTCGGCAGGGAAACACTGAAGCTTTCTTT. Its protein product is CASSVGPRQGNTEAFF.

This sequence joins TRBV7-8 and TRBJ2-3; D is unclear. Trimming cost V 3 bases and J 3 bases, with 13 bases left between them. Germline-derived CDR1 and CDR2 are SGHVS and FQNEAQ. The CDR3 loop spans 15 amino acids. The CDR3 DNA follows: TGTGCCAGCAGCTTCCTCGGTGGTCGGACAGATACGCAGTATTTT. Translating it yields CASSFLGGRTDTQYF.

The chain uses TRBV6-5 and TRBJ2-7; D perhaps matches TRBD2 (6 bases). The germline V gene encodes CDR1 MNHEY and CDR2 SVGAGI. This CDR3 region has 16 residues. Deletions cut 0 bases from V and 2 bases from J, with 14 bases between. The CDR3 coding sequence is TGTGCCAGCAGTTACTCGTACCGGGAGCTCCCCTACGAGCAGTACTTC. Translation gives CASSYSYRELPYEQYF.

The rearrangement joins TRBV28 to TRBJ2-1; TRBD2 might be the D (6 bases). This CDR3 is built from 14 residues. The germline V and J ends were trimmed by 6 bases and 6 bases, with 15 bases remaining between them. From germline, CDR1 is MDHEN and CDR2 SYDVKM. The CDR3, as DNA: TGTGCCAGCAGAGCCGGGAGTGCGGGCAATGAGCAGTTCTTC. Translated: CASRAGSAGNEQFF.

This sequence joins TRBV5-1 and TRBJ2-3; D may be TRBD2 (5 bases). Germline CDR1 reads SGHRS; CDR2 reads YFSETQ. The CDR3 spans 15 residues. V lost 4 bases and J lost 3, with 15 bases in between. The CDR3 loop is CASSIGSERTDTQYF. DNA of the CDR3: TGCGCCAGCAGCATAGGTAGCGAGCGGACAGATACGCAGTATTTT.

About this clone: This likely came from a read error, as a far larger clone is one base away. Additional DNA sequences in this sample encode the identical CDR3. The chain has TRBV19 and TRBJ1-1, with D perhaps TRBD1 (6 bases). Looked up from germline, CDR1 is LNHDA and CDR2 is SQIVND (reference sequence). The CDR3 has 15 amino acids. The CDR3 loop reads CASTPQGHLNTEAFF. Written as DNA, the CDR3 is TGTGCCAGTACCCCCCAGGGGCACTTGAACACTGAGGCTTTCTTT.

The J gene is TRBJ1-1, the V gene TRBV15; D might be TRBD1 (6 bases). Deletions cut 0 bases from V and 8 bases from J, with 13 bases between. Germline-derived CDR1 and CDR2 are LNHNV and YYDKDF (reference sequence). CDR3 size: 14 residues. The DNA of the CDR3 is TGTGCCACCAGCAGAGATACCCACAGGGCCGAAGCTTTCTTT. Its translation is CATSRDTHRAEAFF. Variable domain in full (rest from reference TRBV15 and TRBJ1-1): DAMVIQNPRYQVTQFGKPVTLSCSQTLNHNVMYWYQQKSSQAPKLLFHYYDKDFNNEADTPDNFQSRRPNTSFCFLDIRSPGLGDTAMYLCATSRDTHRAEAFFGQGTRLTVV.

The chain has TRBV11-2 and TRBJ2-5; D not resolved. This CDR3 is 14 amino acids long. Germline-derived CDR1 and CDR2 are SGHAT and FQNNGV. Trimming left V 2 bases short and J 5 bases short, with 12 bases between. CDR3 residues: CASSLNPLLETQYF. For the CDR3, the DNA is TGTGCCAGCAGCTTAAACCCCCTGCTGGAGACCCAGTACTTC.

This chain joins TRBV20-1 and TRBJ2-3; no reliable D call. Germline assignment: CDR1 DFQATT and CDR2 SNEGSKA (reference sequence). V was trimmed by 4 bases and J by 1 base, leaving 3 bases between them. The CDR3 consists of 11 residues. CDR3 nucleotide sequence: TGCAGTGCTATAGGCACAGATACGCAGTATTTT. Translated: CSAIGTDTQYF.

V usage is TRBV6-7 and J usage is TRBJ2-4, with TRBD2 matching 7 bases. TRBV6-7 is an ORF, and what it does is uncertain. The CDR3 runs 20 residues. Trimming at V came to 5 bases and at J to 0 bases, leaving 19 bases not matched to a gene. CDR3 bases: TGTGCCAGCAGTCCGCCGGGACCGAAAGGGAGGGGACTAGCCAAAAACATTCAGTACTTC. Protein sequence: CASSPPGPKGRGLAKNIQYF.

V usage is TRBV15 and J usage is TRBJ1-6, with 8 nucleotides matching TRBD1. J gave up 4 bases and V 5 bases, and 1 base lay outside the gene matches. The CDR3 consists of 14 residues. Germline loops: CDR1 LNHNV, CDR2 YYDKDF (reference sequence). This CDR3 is CATSRDRYNSPLHF. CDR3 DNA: TGTGCCACCAGCCGGGACAGGTATAATTCACCCCTCCACTTT.

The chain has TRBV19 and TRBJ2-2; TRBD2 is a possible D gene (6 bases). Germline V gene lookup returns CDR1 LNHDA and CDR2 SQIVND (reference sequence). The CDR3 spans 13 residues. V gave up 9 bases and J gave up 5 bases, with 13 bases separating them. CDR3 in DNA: TGTGCCAGCCATCAACGGGAGACCGGGGAGCTGTTTTTT. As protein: CASHQRETGELFF.

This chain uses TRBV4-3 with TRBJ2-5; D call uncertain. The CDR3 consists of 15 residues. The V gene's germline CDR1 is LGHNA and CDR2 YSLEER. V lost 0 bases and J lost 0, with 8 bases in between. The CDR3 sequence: CASSQDWRNQETQYF. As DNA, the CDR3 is TGCGCCAGCAGCCAAGATTGGCGGAACCAAGAGACCCAGTACTTC.

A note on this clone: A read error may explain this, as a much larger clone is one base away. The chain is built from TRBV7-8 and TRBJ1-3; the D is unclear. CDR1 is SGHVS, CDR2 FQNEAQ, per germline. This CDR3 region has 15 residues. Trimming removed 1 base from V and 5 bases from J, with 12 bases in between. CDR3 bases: TGTGCCAGCAGCTTAGGAGTCCAATCTAGAAACACCATATATTTT. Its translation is CASSLGVQSRNTIYF.

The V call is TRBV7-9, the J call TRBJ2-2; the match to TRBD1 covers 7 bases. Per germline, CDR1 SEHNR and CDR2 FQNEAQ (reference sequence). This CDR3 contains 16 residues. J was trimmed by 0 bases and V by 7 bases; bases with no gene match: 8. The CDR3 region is CASTRSDRANTGELFF. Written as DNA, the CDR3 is TGTGCCAGCACCCGATCCGACAGGGCGAACACCGGGGAGCTGTTTTTT.

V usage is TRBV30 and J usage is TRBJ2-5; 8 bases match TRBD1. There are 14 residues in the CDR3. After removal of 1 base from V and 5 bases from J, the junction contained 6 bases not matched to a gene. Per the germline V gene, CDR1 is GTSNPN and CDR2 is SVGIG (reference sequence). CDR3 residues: CAWSGDRLEETQYF. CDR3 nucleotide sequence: TGTGCCTGGAGTGGGGACAGGTTAGAGGAGACCCAGTACTTC.

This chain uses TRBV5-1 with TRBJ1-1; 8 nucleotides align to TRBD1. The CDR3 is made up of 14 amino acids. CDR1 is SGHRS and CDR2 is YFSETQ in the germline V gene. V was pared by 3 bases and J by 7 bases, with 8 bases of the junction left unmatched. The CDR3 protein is CASSSPGTGIEAFF. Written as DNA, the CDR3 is TGCGCCAGCAGCTCCCCCGGGACAGGCATTGAAGCTTTCTTT.

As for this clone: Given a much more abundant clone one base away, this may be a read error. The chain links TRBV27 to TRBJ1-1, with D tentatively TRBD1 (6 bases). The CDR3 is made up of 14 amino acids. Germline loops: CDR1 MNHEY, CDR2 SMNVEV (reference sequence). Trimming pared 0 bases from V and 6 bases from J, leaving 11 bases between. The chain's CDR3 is CASSLSGGRAEAFF. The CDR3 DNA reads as TGTGCCAGCAGTTTATCGGGGGGGCGGGCTGAAGCTTTCTTT.

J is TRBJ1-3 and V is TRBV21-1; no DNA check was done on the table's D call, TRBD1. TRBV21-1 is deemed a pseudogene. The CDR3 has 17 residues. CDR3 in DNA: TGTGCCAGCAGCACCAAATTGGGACAGAACTCTGGAAACACCATATATTTT. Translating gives CASSTKLGQNSGNTIYF.

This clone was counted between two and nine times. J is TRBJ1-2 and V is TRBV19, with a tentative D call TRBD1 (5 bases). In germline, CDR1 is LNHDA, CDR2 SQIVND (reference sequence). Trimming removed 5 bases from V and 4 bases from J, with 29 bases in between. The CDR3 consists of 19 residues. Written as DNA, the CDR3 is TGTGCCAGTAGTCCGCCCTGGGGTGGGTCACAGGCGTTCGGCTATGGCTACACCTTC. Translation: CASSPPWGGSQAFGYGYTF.

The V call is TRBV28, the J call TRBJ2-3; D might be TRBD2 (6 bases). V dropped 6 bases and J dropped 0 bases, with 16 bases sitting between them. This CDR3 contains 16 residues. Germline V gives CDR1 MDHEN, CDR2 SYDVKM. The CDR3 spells CASSFIAVTSTDTQYF. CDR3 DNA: TGTGCCAGCAGCTTTATAGCGGTAACGAGCACAGATACGCAGTATTTT. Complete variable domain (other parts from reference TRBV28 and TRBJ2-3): DVKVTQSSRYLVKRTGEKVFLECVQDMDHENMFWYRQDPGLGLRLIYFSYDVKMKEKGDIPEGYSVSREKKERFSLILESASTNQTSMYLCASSFIAVTSTDTQYFGPGTRLTVL.

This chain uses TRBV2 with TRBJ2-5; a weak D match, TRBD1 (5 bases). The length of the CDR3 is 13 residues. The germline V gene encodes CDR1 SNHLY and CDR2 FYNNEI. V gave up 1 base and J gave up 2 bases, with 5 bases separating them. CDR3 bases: TGTGCCAGCAGTGAAGGGACACAAGAGACCCAGTACTTC. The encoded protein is CASSEGTQETQYF.

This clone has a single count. As DNA, the CDR3 is TGTGCCAGTACTCCAGGGCGGAGAAGCAATCAGCCCCAGCATTTT. This codes for CASTPGRRSNQPQHF. The rearrangement joins TRBV28 to TRBJ1-5, with D possibly TRBD1 on 5 matching bases. The CDR3 has 15 amino acids. Germline CDR1 and CDR2: MDHEN and SYDVKM. V dropped 9 bases and J dropped 1 base, with 16 bases sitting between them.

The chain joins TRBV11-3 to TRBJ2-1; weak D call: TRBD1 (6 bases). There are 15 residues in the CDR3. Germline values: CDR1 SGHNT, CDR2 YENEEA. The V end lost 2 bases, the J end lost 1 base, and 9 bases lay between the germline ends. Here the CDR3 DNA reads TGTGCCAGCAGCTTAAGCGGACAGTCCTACAATGAGCAGTTCTTC. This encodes CASSLSGQSYNEQFF.